A single sample gave rise to the 16 T cell receptor beta chains below, sequenced in a study of beta chain features in type 1 diabetes. Reverse transcribing all isolated RNA meant expressed TCRB transcripts were sequenced. TCRdb keeps only in-frame clones here, not all; method: immunoSEQ multiplex PCR. The sample carries fewer than 200,000 clones, 10% recorded once. Overall study results and limits: In all four CD4+ subsets, TCRB CDR3 length was significantly, moderately reduced in type 1 diabetes.

Their target antigens are unknown. The sample was central memory CD4+ T cells from blood. All receptors derive from a man aged 30 to 39 with type 1 diabetes.

This clone was picked up a small number of times. This CDR3 is also generated by other DNA sequences in the sample. The rearrangement uses TRBV28 and TRBJ2-1; 9 nucleotides match TRBD1. The ends lost 7 bases at V and 2 bases at J; junction bases unmatched: 3. The CDR3 has 14 amino acids. From germline, CDR1 is MDHEN and CDR2 SYDVKM. CDR3: CASTTGGAYNEQFF. CDR3 nucleotides: TGTGCCAGCACCACAGGGGGCGCCTACAATGAGCAGTTCTTC.

This clone has only one observation. The chain combines TRBV5-1 with TRBJ2-7, with D hard to call. Deletions cut 4 bases from V and 3 bases from J, with 17 bases between. The CDR3 has 15 amino acids. Germline CDR1 is SGHRS and CDR2 is YFSETQ. The CDR3 DNA reads TGCGCCAGCAGCCAGCTGACTGAGCCTTACTACGAGCAGTACTTC. Protein sequence: CASSQLTEPYYEQYF.

The J gene is TRBJ2-5, the V gene TRBV29-1, with D unresolved. CDR3 length: 13 amino acids. V lost 3 bases to trimming and J lost 2 bases, with 10 bases between them. Germline CDR1 reads SQVTM; CDR2 reads ANQGSEA. CDR3 DNA: TGCAGCGTTGACTACGAGGATCAAGAGACCCAGTACTTC. Translation gives CSVDYEDQETQYF.

The chain is built from TRBV5-1 and TRBJ2-3; tentatively, D is TRBD2 (5 bases). V lost 0 bases to trimming and J lost 0 bases, with 11 bases between them. Germline CDR1 and CDR2: SGHRS and YFSETQ. The CDR3 is 16 amino acids. The CDR3: CASSLEPPGSTDTQYF. In DNA, the CDR3 is TGCGCCAGCAGCTTGGAACCCCCGGGAAGCACAGATACGCAGTATTTT.

The chain recombines TRBV7-3 with TRBJ1-1; no firm D call. Germline V gene lookup returns CDR1 SGHTA and CDR2 FQGTGA. Trimming removed 4 bases at V and 1 base at J, with 10 bases between. This CDR3 is built from 14 residues. In DNA form, the CDR3 reads TGTGCCAGCAGCTCCACCGGGGAGAACACTGAAGCTTTCTTT. It yields the protein CASSSTGENTEAFF. Full variable domain (outside the CDR3, taken from reference TRBV7-3 and TRBJ1-1): GAGVSQTPSNKVTEKGKYVELRCDPISGHTALYWYRQSLGQGPEFLIYFQGTGAADDSGLPNDRFFAVRPEGSVSTLKIQRTERGDSAVYLCASSSTGENTEAFFGQGTRLTVV.

This clone was picked up a small number of times. The genes are TRBV6-6 and TRBJ1-1, with D tentatively TRBD1 (6 bases). This CDR3 spans 14 amino acids. Germline CDR1 reads MNHNY; CDR2 reads SVGAGI (reference sequence). The V end lost 0 bases, the J end lost 6 bases, and 11 bases lay between the germline ends. The CDR3 protein is CASSYSAGVAEAFF. The CDR3 coding sequence is TGTGCCAGCAGTTACTCGGCAGGGGTGGCTGAAGCTTTCTTT.

This clone was recorded a few times. V is TRBV18 and J is TRBJ1-1, with TRBD1 matching over 8 bases. Germline CDR1 KGHSH, CDR2 LQKENI. J was trimmed by 2 bases and V by 3 bases; bases with no gene match: 8. The CDR3 loop spans 16 amino acids. CDR3 region: CASSPRTGYRNTEAFF. The CDR3, as DNA: TGTGCCAGCTCACCTAGGACAGGGTACAGAAACACTGAAGCTTTCTTT.

The chain carries TRBV2 and TRBJ1-1, with TRBD1 matching 9 bases. The CDR3 totals 14 residues. Trimming took 8 bases from V and 6 from J; bases not matched to a gene: 10. Looked up from germline, CDR1 is SNHLY and CDR2 is FYNNEI. The CDR3 nucleotides read TGTGCCAGCGGGGGGACAGGGAGGAAGGCTGAAGCTTTCTTT. Encoded protein: CASGGTGRKAEAFF.

The chain recombines TRBV5-1 with TRBJ2-7, with D maybe TRBD1 (5 bases). The CDR3 covers 15 residues. V gave up 0 bases and J gave up 0 bases, with 10 bases separating them. The germline V gene encodes CDR1 SGHRS and CDR2 YFSETQ. Here the CDR3 reads CASSLGSGNSYEQYF. The CDR3 DNA reads TGCGCCAGCAGCTTGGGTTCAGGGAACTCCTACGAGCAGTACTTC.

This clone occurred a few times. This chain joins TRBV6-1 and TRBJ2-1, with a possible D match to TRBD1 (6 bases). The CDR3 consists of 13 residues. Germline CDR1 MNHNS, CDR2 SASEGT. V was clipped by 5 bases and J by 7 bases, with 12 bases between them. CDR3 region: CASSPEGVNEQFF. The CDR3 DNA is TGTGCCAGCAGTCCCGAGGGGGTAAATGAGCAGTTCTTC.

In this sample, this clone turned up a few times. The chain joins TRBV9 to TRBJ2-2; weak D call: TRBD2 (6 bases). From germline, CDR1 is SGDLS and CDR2 YYNGEE. The CDR3 spans 16 residues. Trimming pared 2 bases from V and 1 base from J, leaving 12 bases between. CDR3 bases: TGTGCCAGCAGCGTGCATAGCGGACTGAACACCGGGGAGCTGTTTTTT. It yields the protein CASSVHSGLNTGELFF.

This clone was detected a few times. The J gene is TRBJ2-3, the V gene TRBV18, with 10 positions matching TRBD2. V lost 6 bases to trimming and J lost 0 bases; unmatched junction nucleotides: 12. Germline loops: CDR1 KGHSH, CDR2 LQKENI. This CDR3 contains 18 residues. CDR3 sequence: CASSPLLSGRVSTDTQYF. In DNA form, the CDR3 reads TGTGCCAGCTCGCCGCTGTTAAGCGGGAGGGTAAGCACAGATACGCAGTATTTT. Looking up the rest from reference TRBV18 and TRBJ2-3 gives the full variable domain: NAGVMQNPRHLVRRRGQEARLRCSPMKGHSHVYWYRQLPEEGLKFMVYLQKENIIDESGMPKERFSAEFPKEGPSILRIQQVVRGDSAAYFCASSPLLSGRVSTDTQYFGPGTRLTVL.

The J gene is TRBJ2-7, the V gene TRBV7-6; 13 bases are a match to TRBD2. CDR3 length equals 17 residues. Germline CDR1 SGHVS, CDR2 FNYEAQ. V lost 5 bases and J lost 1; bases outside the gene matches: 8. This CDR3 reads CASSRRTSGRGSYEQYF. The CDR3 DNA sequence: TGTGCCAGCAGCCGGAGGACTAGCGGGAGAGGGTCCTACGAGCAGTACTTC.

Only a few counts were recorded for this clone. The V gene is TRBV11-1, the J gene TRBJ2-1, with D perhaps TRBD2 (5 bases). CDR1 and CDR2 from the germline V gene are SGHAT and FQDESV (reference sequence). This CDR3 has 14 residues. Trimming pared 9 bases from V and 7 bases from J, leaving 19 bases between. CDR3 sequence reads: CASGRLRETNEQFF. The CDR3 coding sequence is TGTGCCAGTGGTAGGTTGAGGGAGACGAATGAGCAGTTCTTC.

This clone was counted a few times. The CDR3 DNA reads as TGTGCCAGCAGTTTGGGGCAGCAGTATAGCAATCAGCCCCAGCATTTT. Residues: CASSLGQQYSNQPQHF. The chain combines TRBV27 with TRBJ1-5; possibly TRBD1 for D (5 bases). The ends were cut back, 3 bases at V and 0 bases at J, with 12 bases in the middle. Germline CDR1 is MNHEY and CDR2 is SMNVEV (reference sequence). The CDR3 is 16 amino acids.

This clone turned up a few times. This chain uses TRBV5-1 with TRBJ2-6; 7 nucleotides line up with TRBD1. Losses at the gene ends were 9 bases for V and 2 bases for J; bases not matched to a gene: 2. The length of the CDR3 is 13 residues. Germline V gives CDR1 SGHRS, CDR2 YFSETQ. CDR3 in DNA: TGCGCCACCACAGGGGCTGGGGCCAACGTCCTGACTTTC. Encoded protein: CATTGAGANVLTF.